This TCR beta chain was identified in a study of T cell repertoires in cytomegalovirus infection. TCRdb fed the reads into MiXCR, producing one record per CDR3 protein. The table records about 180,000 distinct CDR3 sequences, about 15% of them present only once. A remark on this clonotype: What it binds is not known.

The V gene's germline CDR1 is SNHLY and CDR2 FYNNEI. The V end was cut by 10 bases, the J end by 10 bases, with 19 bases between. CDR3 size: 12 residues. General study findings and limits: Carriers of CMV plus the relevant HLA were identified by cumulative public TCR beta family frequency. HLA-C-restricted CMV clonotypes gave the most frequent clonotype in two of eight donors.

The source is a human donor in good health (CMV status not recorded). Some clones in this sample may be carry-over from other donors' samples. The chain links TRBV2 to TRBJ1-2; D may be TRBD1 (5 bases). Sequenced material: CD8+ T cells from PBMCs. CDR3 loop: CAITLRRQIYTF. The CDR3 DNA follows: TGTGCCATTACCCTGAGGAGACAGATCTACACCTTC.